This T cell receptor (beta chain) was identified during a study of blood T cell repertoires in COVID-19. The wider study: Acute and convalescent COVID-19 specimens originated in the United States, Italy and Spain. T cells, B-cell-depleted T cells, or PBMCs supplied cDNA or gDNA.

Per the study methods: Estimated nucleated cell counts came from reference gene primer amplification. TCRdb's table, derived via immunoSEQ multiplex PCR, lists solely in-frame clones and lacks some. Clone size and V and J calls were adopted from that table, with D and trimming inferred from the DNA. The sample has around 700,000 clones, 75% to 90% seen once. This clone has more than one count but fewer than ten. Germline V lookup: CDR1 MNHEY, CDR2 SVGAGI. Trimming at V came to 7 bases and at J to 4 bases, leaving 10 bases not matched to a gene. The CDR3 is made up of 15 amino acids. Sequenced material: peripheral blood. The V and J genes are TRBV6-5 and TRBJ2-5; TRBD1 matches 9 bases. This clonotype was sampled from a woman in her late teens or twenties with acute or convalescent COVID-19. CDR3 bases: TGTGCCAGCACCCACGGGGGACAGGGTGGAGAGACCCAGTACTTC. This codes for CASTHGGQGGETQYF.